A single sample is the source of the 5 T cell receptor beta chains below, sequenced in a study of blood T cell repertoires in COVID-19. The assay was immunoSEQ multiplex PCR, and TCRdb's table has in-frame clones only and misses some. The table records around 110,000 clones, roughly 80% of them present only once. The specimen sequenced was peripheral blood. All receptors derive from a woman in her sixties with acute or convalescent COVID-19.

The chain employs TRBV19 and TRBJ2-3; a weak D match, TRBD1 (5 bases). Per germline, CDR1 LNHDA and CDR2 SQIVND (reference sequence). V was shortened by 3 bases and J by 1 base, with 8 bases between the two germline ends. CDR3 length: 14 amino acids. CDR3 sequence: CASSIATGTDTQYF. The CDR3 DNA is TGTGCCAGTAGTATTGCGACAGGCACAGATACGCAGTATTTT. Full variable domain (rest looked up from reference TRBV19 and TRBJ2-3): DGGITQSPKYLFRKEGQNVTLSCEQNLNHDAMYWYRQDPGQGLRLIYYSQIVNDFQKGDIAEGYSVSREKKESFPLTVTSAQKNPTAFYLCASSIATGTDTQYFGPGTRLTVL.

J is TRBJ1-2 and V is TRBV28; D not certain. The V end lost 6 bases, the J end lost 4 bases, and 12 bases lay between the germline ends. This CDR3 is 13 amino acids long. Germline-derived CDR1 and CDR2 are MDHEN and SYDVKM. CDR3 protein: CASSPPGSYGYTF. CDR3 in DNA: TGTGCCAGCAGCCCTCCTGGGAGCTATGGCTACACCTTC.

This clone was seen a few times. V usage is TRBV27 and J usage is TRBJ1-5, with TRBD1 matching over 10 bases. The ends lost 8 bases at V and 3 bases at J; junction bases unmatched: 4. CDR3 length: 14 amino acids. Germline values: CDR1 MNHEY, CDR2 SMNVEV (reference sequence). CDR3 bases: TGTGCCAGCCGGGACAGGGGCAACAATCAGCCCCAGCATTTT. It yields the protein CASRDRGNNQPQHF.

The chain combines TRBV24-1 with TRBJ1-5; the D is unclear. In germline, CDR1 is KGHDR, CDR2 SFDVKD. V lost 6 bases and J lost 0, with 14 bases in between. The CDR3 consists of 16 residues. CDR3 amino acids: CATSWNSQSSNQPQHF. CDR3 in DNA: TGTGCCACCAGTTGGAACAGCCAATCTAGCAATCAGCCCCAGCATTTT.

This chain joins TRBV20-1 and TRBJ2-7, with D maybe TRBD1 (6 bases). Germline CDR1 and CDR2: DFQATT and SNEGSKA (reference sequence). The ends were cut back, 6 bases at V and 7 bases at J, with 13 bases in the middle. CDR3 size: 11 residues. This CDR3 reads CSAYGDIEQYF. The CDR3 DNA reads TGCAGTGCGTACGGGGACATTGAGCAGTACTTC.